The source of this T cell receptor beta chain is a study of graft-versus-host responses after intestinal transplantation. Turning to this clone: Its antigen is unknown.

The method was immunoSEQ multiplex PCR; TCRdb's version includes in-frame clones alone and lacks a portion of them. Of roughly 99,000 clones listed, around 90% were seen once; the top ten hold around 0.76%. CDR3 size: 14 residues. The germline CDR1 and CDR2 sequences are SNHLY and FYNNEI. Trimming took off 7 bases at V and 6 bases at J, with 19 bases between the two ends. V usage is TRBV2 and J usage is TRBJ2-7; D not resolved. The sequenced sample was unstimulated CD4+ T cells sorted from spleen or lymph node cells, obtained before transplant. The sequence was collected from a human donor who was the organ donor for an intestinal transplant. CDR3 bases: TGTGCCAGCAAGGCCATCCCGTTGATGTCCGAGCAGTACTTC. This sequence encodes CASKAIPLMSEQYF.